One TCR beta chain is described in this entry. These data originate in a study of blood T cell repertoires in COVID-19. Study as a whole: Researchers got acute and convalescent COVID-19 samples from the United States, Italy and Spain.

V was pared by 6 bases and J by 8 bases, with 14 bases between. This CDR3 comprises 13 residues. Per the germline V gene, CDR1 is LNHDA and CDR2 is SQIVND (reference sequence). Source study methods: Amplification with reference gene primers provided the estimates of nucleated cell counts. Assay: immunoSEQ multiplex PCR; the TCRdb copy retains only in-frame clones and omits some. The V and J calls and the clone size are those of that table, but D and trimming were determined from the DNA. This sample has a few hundred thousand clones; 87% occur once, and the top ten carry less than 15%. The V call is TRBV19, the J call TRBJ2-1, with D tentatively TRBD1 (5 bases). This clonotype originated in a woman younger than 35 who had recovered from COVID-19. Sequencing input: peripheral blood. CDR3 coding DNA: TGTGCCAGTAGCCTACAGGACCTGGATGAGCAGTTCTTC. Its translation: CASSLQDLDEQFF.